The clone carrying this TCR beta chain came up a few times. Trimming took off 2 bases at V and 4 bases at J, with 17 bases between the two ends. This CDR3 spans 16 amino acids. CDR1 SGHTA and CDR2 FQGTGA come from the germline V gene. This entry comes from a study of T cell repertoires in cytomegalovirus infection. Study-level background: Public TCR beta signatures indicated both CMV infection and matching HLA type.

TCRdb redid the calling of the reads with MiXCR, one entry per CDR3 protein. The table shows some 400,000 distinct CDR3 sequences, with roughly 31% occurring only once. The sample consisted of PBMCs. The receptor comes from a human donor in good health (CMV status not recorded). Some clones in this sample may be carry-over from other donors' samples. This chain joins TRBV7-3 and TRBJ1-1; D perhaps matches TRBD1 (5 bases). The CDR3 sequence is CASSLYPQGSGTEAFF. CDR3 nucleotide sequence: TGTGCCAGCAGCTTATATCCCCAGGGAAGTGGCACTGAAGCTTTCTTT.